The 23 T cell receptor beta chains below come from one sample, sequenced in a study of cytomegalovirus exposure and HLA in healthy donors. A multiplex PCR was run with 60 Vbeta primers and 13 Jbeta primers. Generated by immunoSEQ multiplex PCR, the TCRdb table keeps only in-frame clones and is missing some. The sample consists of approximately 100,000 clones, over 65% of them appearing once. The sequenced material came from PBMCs. These receptors came from a male donor in good health and CMV-seronegative.

The rearrangement uses TRBV6-1 and TRBJ1-5; TRBD1 matches 7 bases. This CDR3 has 16 residues. J gave up 2 bases and V 5 bases, and 9 bases lay outside the gene matches. The V gene's germline CDR1 is MNHNS and CDR2 SASEGT. CDR3 nucleotides: TGTGCCAGCAGTAAAGGGGGCGAAGGCGGCAATCAGCCCCAGCATTTT. This translates into CASSKGGEGGNQPQHF.

This clone has just one count. The chain employs TRBV28 and TRBJ2-7; D gene uncertain. Trimming left V 10 bases short and J 1 base short, with 11 bases between. The CDR3 extends over 12 amino acids. Germline loops: CDR1 MDHEN, CDR2 SYDVKM. CDR3 in amino acids: CATSLLSYEQYF. The CDR3 coding sequence is TGTGCCACCTCACTACTTTCCTACGAGCAGTACTTC.

This clone came up a few times. The chain recombines TRBV11-2 with TRBJ1-1; 9 nucleotides match TRBD1. Germline trimming cut 4 bases from V and 0 bases from J; bases unmatched to any gene: 12. The germline V gene encodes CDR1 SGHAT and CDR2 FQNNGV. This CDR3 region has 18 residues. DNA for the CDR3: TGTGCCAGCAGCTCACCACAGGGGGCCCAACTTATGAACACTGAAGCTTTCTTT. Encoded protein: CASSSPQGAQLMNTEAFF. Using reference TRBV11-2 and TRBJ1-1 for the parts outside the CDR3, the full variable domain is EAGVAQSPRYKIIEKRQSVAFWCNPISGHATLYWYQQILGQGPKLLIQFQNNGVVDDSQLPKDRFSAERLKGVDSTLKIQPAKLEDSAVYLCASSSPQGAQLMNTEAFFGQGTRLTVV.

The chain is built from TRBV7-6 and TRBJ1-1, with 10 bases fitting TRBD1. CDR3 length: 15 residues. J was trimmed by 8 bases and V by 1 base; bases with no gene match: 7. Germline values: CDR1 SGHVS, CDR2 FNYEAQ. As DNA, the CDR3 is TGTGCCAGCAGCTTAGAGGGGACAGGGGTTAAAGAAGCTTTCTTT. Protein sequence: CASSLEGTGVKEAFF.

The chain couples TRBV2 to TRBJ2-7, with 8 nucleotides matching TRBD1. Trimming cost V 6 bases and J 1 base; bases outside gene matches: 11. CDR1 is SNHLY, CDR2 FYNNEI, per germline. The CDR3 runs to 16 residues. The CDR3 bases are TGTGCCAGCAGAACCCCGACAGGGGTTGTTTCCTACGAGCAGTACTTC. Encoded protein: CASRTPTGVVSYEQYF.

The chain carries TRBV6-4 and TRBJ2-1; 12 bases fit TRBD2. The CDR3 spans 14 residues. Germline V gene sequence: CDR1 MRHNA, CDR2 SNTAGT. V gave up 2 bases and J gave up 7 bases; unmatched junction bases: 0. The CDR3 here is CASSDGTSGNEQFF. The CDR3 DNA reads as TGTGCCAGCAGTGACGGGACTAGCGGGAATGAGCAGTTCTTC.

The rearrangement joins TRBV29-1 to TRBJ2-7; D gene uncertain. Germline CDR1 reads SQVTM; CDR2 reads ANQGSEA. V shed 3 bases and J shed 0 bases, with 18 bases lying between them. The CDR3 has 16 residues. Here the CDR3 DNA reads TGCAGCGTTGAGGAAGTCAGGCGATCCGACTCCTACGAGCAGTACTTC. This codes for CSVEEVRRSDSYEQYF.

As DNA, the CDR3 is TGTGCCAGCAGCGTAGGGGGACTAGCGGGCTACGAGCAGTACTTC. Residues: CASSVGGLAGYEQYF. The chain combines TRBV9 with TRBJ2-7; 12 bases are a match to TRBD2. J was trimmed by 3 bases and V by 0 bases; bases with no gene match: 1. This CDR3 contains 15 residues. Per the germline V gene, CDR1 is SGDLS and CDR2 is YYNGEE.

This clone has a single count. The gene calls are TRBV19 and TRBJ2-2; 10 bases line up with TRBD1. CDR1 is LNHDA, CDR2 SQIVND, per germline (reference sequence). V dropped 5 bases and J dropped 4; count of bases not matched to a gene: 7. This CDR3 has 16 residues. This chain's CDR3 is CASSPRTGGSTGELFF. The CDR3 DNA reads TGTGCCAGTAGTCCTCGGACAGGGGGAAGCACCGGGGAGCTGTTTTTT.

The CDR3 spells CASRTTGRTEAFF. CDR3 sequence (DNA): TGTGCCAGCAGGACCACAGGACGCACTGAAGCTTTCTTT. V usage is TRBV6-1 and J usage is TRBJ1-1; D is possibly TRBD1 (5 bases). Germline values: CDR1 MNHNS, CDR2 SASEGT. The CDR3 length is 13 residues. V was pared by 6 bases and J by 4 bases, with 12 bases between.

In this sample, this clone turned up a few times. The J gene is TRBJ2-7, the V gene TRBV4-2; perhaps TRBD2 as D (6 bases). The CDR3 contains 15 residues. The V gene's germline CDR1 is LGHNA and CDR2 YNFKEQ. V dropped 0 bases and J dropped 3 bases, with 12 bases sitting between them. CDR3 nucleotides: TGTGCCAGCAGCCAAGATCAGGCGGGGCTCTACGAGCAGTACTTC. The encoded protein is CASSQDQAGLYEQYF.

Notes on this clone: At the DNA level, this CDR3 is encoded by other sequences in the same sample as well. The V call is TRBV5-4, the J call TRBJ2-2; 11 positions match TRBD1. The J segment lost 0 bases and the V segment lost 5 bases, leaving 3 bases of the junction unmatched. This CDR3 is 16 amino acids long. The germline V gene has CDR1 SGHNT and CDR2 YYREEE (reference sequence). Here the CDR3 reads CASSRDRGSNTGELFF. CDR3 sequence (DNA): TGTGCCAGCAGTCGGGACAGGGGGTCGAACACCGGGGAGCTGTTTTTT.

The chain couples TRBV5-6 to TRBJ2-2; 12 nucleotides match TRBD2. This CDR3 spans 18 amino acids. The ends lost 4 bases at V and 2 bases at J; junction bases unmatched: 9. Germline V CDR1 and CDR2: SGHDT, YYEEEE. CDR3 in DNA: TGTGCCAGCAGCCCATTAGGACTAGCGGGATTTAACACCGGGGAGCTGTTTTTT. Encoded protein: CASSPLGLAGFNTGELFF.

The CDR3 nucleotides are TGTGCCAGCAGTCATACGATAACAGAGCCCTATGGCTACACCTTC. Its protein is CASSHTITEPYGYTF. The V call is TRBV28, the J call TRBJ1-2; D remains ambiguous. This CDR3 spans 15 amino acids. CDR1 MDHEN and CDR2 SYDVKM come from the germline V gene. Trimming took off 5 bases at V and 4 bases at J, with 17 bases between the two ends.

The V and J genes are TRBV25-1 and TRBJ1-1; 8 positions agree with TRBD1. Trimming removed 7 bases from V and 2 bases from J; junction bases left unmatched: 6. Germline CDR1 and CDR2: MGHDK and SYGVNS. This CDR3 has 14 residues. In DNA form, the CDR3 reads TGTGCCAGCACCGGACAGGGAGTTAACACTGAAGCTTTCTTT. This sequence encodes CASTGQGVNTEAFF. The variable domain in full, completed from reference TRBV25-1 and TRBJ1-1, reads EADIYQTPRYLVIGTGKKITLECSQTMGHDKMYWYQQDPGMELHLIHYSYGVNSTEKGDLSSESTVSRIRTEHFPLTLESARPSHTSQYLCASTGQGVNTEAFFGQGTRLTVV.

DNA of the CDR3: TGTGCCTGGAGTGTTTTCCAGGGGGCAGGCTACACCTTC. Amino acids: CAWSVFQGAGYTF. The chain links TRBV30 to TRBJ1-2; the match to TRBD1 covers 8 bases. V was pared by 0 bases and J by 8 bases, with 5 bases of the junction left unmatched. This CDR3 is built from 13 residues. Germline CDR1 GTSNPN, CDR2 SVGIG (reference sequence).

Here the CDR3 DNA reads TGTGCCAGCAGCCAAGGACCCGGGACAGGGGGAAAGTACGAGCAGTACTTC. As protein: CASSQGPGTGGKYEQYF. The genes are TRBV14 and TRBJ2-7; 11 bases map to TRBD1. V shed 1 base, J shed 4 bases, and the junction held 9 bases outside the gene matches. Germline CDR1 is SGHDN and CDR2 is FVKESK. CDR3 length: 17 residues.

The chain is built from TRBV7-6 and TRBJ2-5; TRBD2 matches 10 bases. The CDR3 has 15 amino acids. V lost 1 base, J lost 4 bases, and 3 bases stayed unmatched. Germline V CDR1 and CDR2: SGHVS, FNYEAQ. CDR3 in amino acids: CASSLELAGTETQYF. The CDR3, as DNA: TGTGCCAGCAGCTTAGAACTAGCGGGAACAGAGACCCAGTACTTC.

There are a few counts of this clone. The genes are TRBV9 and TRBJ2-5; a possible D gene is TRBD2 (5 bases). V lost 3 bases to trimming and J lost 5 bases, with 17 bases between them. The CDR3 contains 15 residues. Germline CDR1 reads SGDLS; CDR2 reads YYNGEE. CDR3 sequence (DNA): TGTGCCAGCAGCGGGCGGCGGGTCAATCCGGAGACCCAGTACTTC. Protein sequence: CASSGRRVNPETQYF.

J is TRBJ2-7 and V is TRBV7-6, with 9 nucleotides matching TRBD1. V lost 3 bases and J lost 2; bases outside the gene matches: 14. CDR3 length: 18 residues. CDR1 and CDR2 from the germline V gene are SGHVS and FNYEAQ. DNA of the CDR3: TGTGCCAGCAGCTTGGTGCCGTGGGACAGGGAGTTTCCCTACGAGCAGTACTTC. Its protein is CASSLVPWDREFPYEQYF.

This clone was seen a few times. The chain uses TRBV7-6 and TRBJ2-7; possibly TRBD1 for D (6 bases). The CDR3 extends over 12 amino acids. Trimming took off 5 bases at V and 3 bases at J, with 8 bases between the two ends. Germline V gene sequence: CDR1 SGHVS, CDR2 FNYEAQ. The DNA of the CDR3 is TGTGCCAGCAGCACGGACAGCTACGAGCAGTACTTC. Protein sequence: CASSTDSYEQYF. Full variable domain (missing parts from reference TRBV7-6 and TRBJ2-7): GAGVSQSPRYKVTKRGQDVALRCDPISGHVSLYWYRQALGQGPEFLTYFNYEAQQDKSGLPNDRFSAERPEGSISTLTIQRTEQRDSAMYRCASSTDSYEQYFGPGTRLTVT.

The J gene is TRBJ2-5, the V gene TRBV30; D perhaps matches TRBD1 (5 bases). Judging by the DNA end, TRBJ2-7 fits better; the J call may be wrong. The germline V gene has CDR1 GTSNPN and CDR2 SVGIG (reference sequence). The CDR3 covers 12 residues. Here the CDR3 DNA reads TGTGCCTGGAGTGATACCAGGGCCGAGCAGTACTTC. It yields the protein CAWSDTRAEQYF.

The chain is built from TRBV29-1 and TRBJ2-3; tentatively, D is TRBD1 (6 bases). The ends were cut back, 0 bases at V and 4 bases at J, with 17 bases in the middle. The CDR3 contains 16 residues. The V gene's germline CDR1 is SQVTM and CDR2 ANQGSEA. CDR3 in DNA: TGCAGCGTTGAAGATGGGAACAGGGTCAGGGCAGATACGCAGTATTTT. Translation: CSVEDGNRVRADTQYF.